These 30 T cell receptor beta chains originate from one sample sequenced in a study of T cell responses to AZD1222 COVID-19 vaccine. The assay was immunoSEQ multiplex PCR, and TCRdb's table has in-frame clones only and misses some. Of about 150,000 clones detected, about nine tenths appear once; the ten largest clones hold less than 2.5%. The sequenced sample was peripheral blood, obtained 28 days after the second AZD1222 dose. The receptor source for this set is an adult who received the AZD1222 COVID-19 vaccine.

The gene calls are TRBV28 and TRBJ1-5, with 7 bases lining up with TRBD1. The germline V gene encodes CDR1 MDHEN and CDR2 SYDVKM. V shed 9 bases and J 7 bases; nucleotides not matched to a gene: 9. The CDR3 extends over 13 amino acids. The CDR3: CASSRDRLQPQHF. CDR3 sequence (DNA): TGTGCCAGTTCCCGGGACAGACTACAGCCCCAGCATTTT.

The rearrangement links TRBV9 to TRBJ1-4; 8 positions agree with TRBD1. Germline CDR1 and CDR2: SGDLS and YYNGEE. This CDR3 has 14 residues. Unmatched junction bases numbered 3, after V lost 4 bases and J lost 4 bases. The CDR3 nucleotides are TGTGCCAGCAGCTCAGGGACAGGTAATGAAAAACTGTTTTTT. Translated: CASSSGTGNEKLFF.

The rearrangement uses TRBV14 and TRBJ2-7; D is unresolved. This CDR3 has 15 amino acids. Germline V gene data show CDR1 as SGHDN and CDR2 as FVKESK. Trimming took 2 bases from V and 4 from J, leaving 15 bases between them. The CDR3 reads CASSQSPAWGYEQYF. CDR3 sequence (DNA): TGTGCCAGCAGCCAATCACCCGCCTGGGGATACGAGCAGTACTTC.

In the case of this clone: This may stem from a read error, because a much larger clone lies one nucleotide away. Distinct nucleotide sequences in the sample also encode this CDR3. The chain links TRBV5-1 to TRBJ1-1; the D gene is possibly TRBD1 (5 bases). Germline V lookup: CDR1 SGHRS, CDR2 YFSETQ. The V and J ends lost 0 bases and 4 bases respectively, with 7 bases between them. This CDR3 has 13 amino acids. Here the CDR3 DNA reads TGCGCCAGCAGCTTGGGAGGGGCCACTGAAGCTTTCTTT. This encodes CASSLGGATEAFF.

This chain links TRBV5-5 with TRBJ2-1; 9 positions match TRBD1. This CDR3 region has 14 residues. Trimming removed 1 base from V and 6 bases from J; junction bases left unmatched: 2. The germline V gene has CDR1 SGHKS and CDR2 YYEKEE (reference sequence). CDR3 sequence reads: CASSLLDRGNEQFF. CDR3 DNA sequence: TGTGCCAGCAGCTTGCTGGACAGGGGCAATGAGCAGTTCTTC.

DNA of the CDR3: TGTGCCAGCAGCCGGGACAGGGACGCTGAAGCTTTCTTT. As protein: CASSRDRDAEAFF. The V gene is TRBV7-9, the J gene TRBJ1-1; 9 bases line up with TRBD1. The CDR3 length is 13 residues. In germline, CDR1 is SEHNR, CDR2 FQNEAQ (reference sequence). J was trimmed by 6 bases and V by 5 bases; bases with no gene match: 4.

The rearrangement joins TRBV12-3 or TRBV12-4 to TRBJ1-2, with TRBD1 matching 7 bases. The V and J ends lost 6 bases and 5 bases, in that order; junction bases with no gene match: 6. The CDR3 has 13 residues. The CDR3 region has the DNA TGTGCCAGCAGCGCACAGGGGCCTTATGGCTACACCTTC. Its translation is CASSAQGPYGYTF.

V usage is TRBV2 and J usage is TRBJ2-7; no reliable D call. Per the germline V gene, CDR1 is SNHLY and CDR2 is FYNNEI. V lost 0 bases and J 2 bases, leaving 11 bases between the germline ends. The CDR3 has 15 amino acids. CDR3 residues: CASSEAEGFTYEQYF. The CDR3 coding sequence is TGTGCCAGCAGTGAAGCGGAAGGGTTCACCTACGAGCAGTACTTC.

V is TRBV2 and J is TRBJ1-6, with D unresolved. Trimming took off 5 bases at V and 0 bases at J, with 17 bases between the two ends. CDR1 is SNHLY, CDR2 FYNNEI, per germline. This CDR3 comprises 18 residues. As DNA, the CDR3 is TGTGCCAGCAGTCCTTCCGGGGTTCGGCGCTCCTATAATTCACCCCTCCACTTT. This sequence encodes CASSPSGVRRSYNSPLHF.

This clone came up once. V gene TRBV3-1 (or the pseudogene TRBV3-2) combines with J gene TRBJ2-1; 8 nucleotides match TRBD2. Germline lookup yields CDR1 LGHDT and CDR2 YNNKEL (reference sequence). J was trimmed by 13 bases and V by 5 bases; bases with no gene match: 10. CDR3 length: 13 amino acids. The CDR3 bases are TGTGCCAGCAGCTTTAGCGGGGCCCCCTCTCAGTTCTTC. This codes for CASSFSGAPSQFF.

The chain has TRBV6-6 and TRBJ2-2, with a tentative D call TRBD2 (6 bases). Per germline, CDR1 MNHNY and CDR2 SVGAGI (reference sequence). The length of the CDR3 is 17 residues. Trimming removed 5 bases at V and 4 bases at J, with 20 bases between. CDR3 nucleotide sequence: TGTGCCAGCAGTCCCGGGCCAGGCCTCGGGAGCACCGGGGAGCTGTTTTTT. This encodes CASSPGPGLGSTGELFF.

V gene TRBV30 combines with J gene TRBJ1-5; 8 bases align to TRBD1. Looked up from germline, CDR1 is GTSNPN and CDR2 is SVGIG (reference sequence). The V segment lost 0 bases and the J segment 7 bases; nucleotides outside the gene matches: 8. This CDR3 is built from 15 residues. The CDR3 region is CAWSVGTGGLQPQHF. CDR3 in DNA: TGTGCCTGGAGTGTGGGGACAGGCGGGTTACAGCCCCAGCATTTT.

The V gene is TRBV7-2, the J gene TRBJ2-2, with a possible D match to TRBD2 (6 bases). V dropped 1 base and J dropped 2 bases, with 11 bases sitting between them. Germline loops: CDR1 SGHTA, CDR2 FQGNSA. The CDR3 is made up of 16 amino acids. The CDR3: CASSLGRRGNTGELFF. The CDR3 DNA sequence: TGTGCCAGCAGCTTAGGGCGGCGGGGAAACACCGGGGAGCTGTTTTTT.

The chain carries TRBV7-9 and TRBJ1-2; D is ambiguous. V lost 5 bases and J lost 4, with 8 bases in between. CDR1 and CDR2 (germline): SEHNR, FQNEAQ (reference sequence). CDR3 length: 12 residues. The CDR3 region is CASSPQAYGYTF. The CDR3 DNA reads TGTGCCAGCAGCCCCCAGGCCTATGGCTACACCTTC.

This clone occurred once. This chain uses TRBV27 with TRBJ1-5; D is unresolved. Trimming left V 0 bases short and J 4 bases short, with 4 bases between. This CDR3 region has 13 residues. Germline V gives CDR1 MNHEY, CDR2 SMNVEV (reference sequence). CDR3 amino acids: CASSLSLNQPQHF. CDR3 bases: TGTGCCAGCAGTTTATCACTTAATCAGCCCCAGCATTTT.

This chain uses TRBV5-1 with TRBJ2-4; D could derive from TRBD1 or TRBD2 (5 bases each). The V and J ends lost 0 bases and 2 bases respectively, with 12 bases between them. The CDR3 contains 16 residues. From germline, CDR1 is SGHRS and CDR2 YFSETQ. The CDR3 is CASSLVSGSTKNIQYF. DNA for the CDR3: TGCGCCAGCAGCTTGGTGTCAGGGAGTACCAAAAACATTCAGTACTTC.

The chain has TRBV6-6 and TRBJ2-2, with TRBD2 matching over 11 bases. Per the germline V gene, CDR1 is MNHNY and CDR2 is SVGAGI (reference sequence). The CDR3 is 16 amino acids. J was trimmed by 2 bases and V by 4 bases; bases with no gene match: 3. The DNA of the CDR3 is TGTGCCAGCAGTTTACTAGCGGGGGCAAACACCGGGGAGCTGTTTTTT. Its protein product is CASSLLAGANTGELFF.

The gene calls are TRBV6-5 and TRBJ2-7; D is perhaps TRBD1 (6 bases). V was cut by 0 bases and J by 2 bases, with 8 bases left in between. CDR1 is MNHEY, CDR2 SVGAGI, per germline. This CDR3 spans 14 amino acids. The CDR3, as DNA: TGTGCCAGCAGTTACTCGGGGGCTACCTACGAGCAGTACTTC. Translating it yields CASSYSGATYEQYF.

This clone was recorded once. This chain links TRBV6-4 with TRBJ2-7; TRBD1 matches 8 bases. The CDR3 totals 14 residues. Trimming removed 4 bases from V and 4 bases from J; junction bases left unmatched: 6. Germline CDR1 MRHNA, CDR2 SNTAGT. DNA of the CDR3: TGTGCCAGCAGTGTTGAGACAGGGGCATACGAGCAGTACTTC. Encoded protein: CASSVETGAYEQYF.

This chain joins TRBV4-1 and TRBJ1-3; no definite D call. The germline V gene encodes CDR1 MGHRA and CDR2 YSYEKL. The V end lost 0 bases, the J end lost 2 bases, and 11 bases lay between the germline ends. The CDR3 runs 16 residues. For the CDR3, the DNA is TGCGCCAGCAGCCAAGATTATCTCGGGGCTGGAAACACCATATATTTT. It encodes CASSQDYLGAGNTIYF.

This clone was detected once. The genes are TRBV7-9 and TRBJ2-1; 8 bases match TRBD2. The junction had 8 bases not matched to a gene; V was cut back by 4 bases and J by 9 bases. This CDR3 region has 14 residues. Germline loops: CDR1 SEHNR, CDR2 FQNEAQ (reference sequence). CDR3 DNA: TGTGCCAGCAGCTGGAGCGGGAGTCACGGTGAGCAGTTCTTC. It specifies CASSWSGSHGEQFF. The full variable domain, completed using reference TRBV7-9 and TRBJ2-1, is DTGVSQNPRHKITKRGQNVTFRCDPISEHNRLYWYRQTLGQGPEFLTYFQNEAQLEKSRLLSDRFSAERPKGSFSTLEIQRTEQGDSAMYLCASSWSGSHGEQFFGPGTRLTVL.

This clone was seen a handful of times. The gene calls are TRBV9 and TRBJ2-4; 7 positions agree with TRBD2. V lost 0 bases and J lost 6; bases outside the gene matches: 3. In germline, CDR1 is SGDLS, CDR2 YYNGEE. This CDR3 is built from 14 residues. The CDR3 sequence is CASSVGGGRNIQYF. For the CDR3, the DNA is TGTGCCAGCAGCGTAGGGGGAGGGAGAAACATTCAGTACTTC.

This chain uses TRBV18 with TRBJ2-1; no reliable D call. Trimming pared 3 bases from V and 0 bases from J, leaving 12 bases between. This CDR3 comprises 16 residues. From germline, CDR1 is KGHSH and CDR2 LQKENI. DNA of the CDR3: TGTGCCAGCTCACCGGGTATAGGGAACTCCTACAATGAGCAGTTCTTC. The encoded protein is CASSPGIGNSYNEQFF.

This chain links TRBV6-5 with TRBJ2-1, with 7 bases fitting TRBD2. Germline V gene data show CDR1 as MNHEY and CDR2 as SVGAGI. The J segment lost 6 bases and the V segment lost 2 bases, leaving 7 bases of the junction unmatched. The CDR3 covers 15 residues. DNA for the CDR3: TGTGCCAGCAGTTACCCCGCGGCTAGCGGCAATGAGCAGTTCTTC. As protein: CASSYPAASGNEQFF.

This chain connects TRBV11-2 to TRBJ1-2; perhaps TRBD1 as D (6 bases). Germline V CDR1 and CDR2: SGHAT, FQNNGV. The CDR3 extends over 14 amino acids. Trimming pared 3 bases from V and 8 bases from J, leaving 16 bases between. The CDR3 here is CASSLQQGGGGYTF. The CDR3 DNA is TGTGCCAGCAGCTTGCAACAGGGTGGGGGAGGCTACACCTTC.

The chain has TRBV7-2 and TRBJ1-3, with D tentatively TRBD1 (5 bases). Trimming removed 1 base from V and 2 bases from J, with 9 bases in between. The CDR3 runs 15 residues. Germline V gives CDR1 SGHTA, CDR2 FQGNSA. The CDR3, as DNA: TGTGCCAGCAGCTTAGGGTCCAGGGCTGGAAACACCATATATTTT. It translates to CASSLGSRAGNTIYF.

CDR3 loop: CASSIEAGPGHNEQFF. The CDR3 nucleotides are TGTGCCAGTAGTATCGAAGCGGGCCCGGGGCACAATGAGCAGTTCTTC. The V and J genes are TRBV19 and TRBJ2-1, with D possibly matching TRBD2 (6 bases). Germline loops: CDR1 LNHDA, CDR2 SQIVND (reference sequence). Trimming took off 3 bases at V and 5 bases at J, with 17 bases between the two ends. This CDR3 is 16 amino acids long.

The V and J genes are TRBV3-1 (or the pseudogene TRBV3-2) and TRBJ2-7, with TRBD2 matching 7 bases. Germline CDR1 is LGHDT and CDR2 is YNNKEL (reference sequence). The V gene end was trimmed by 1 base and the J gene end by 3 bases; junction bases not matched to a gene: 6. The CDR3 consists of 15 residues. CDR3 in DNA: TGTGCCAGCAGCCAAGGGCCGGCTAGCGGCTACGAGCAGTACTTC. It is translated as CASSQGPASGYEQYF.

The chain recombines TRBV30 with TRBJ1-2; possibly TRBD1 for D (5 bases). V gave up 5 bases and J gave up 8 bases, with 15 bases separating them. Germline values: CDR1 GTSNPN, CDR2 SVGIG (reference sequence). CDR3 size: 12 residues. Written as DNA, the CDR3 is TGTGCCTGGGAGGGGCCGCGAGGCGGCTACACCTTC. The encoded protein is CAWEGPRGGYTF.

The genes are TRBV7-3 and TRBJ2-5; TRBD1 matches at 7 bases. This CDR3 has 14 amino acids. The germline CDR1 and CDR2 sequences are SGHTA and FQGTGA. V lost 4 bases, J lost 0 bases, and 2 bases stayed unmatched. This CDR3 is CASSSDRDQETQYF. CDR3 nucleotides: TGTGCCAGCAGCTCCGACAGGGACCAAGAGACCCAGTACTTC.